This T cell receptor beta chain is drawn from a study of blood T cell repertoires in COVID-19. Authors' processing steps: The assay estimated nucleated cells by amplifying reference gene primers. Measured with immunoSEQ multiplex PCR; TCRdb has only the in-frame clones, and not every one. V, J and clone size were drawn from that table, and D and trimming were deduced from the DNA. The sample holds more than 85,000 clones; roughly 85% are singletons and the top ten take under 3.5%. Trimming removed 7 bases from V and 7 bases from J, with 10 bases in between. There are 12 residues in the CDR3. Across under 25 US areas, participants ranged in age from roughly 18 to 95 years. Assignment of participants to cohorts was predicated upon participant-reported clinical history. Recovery among Cohort 3 donors was established by two negative PCRs, clearance, or symptom resolution.

The V gene is TRBV12-3 or TRBV12-4, the J gene TRBJ1-4, with D maybe TRBD1 (6 bases). Input material: PBMCs or T cells enriched from blood (not recorded which). This clonotype was obtained from a woman in her forties or fifties who had recovered from COVID-19. The CDR3 reads CASTTDSEKLFF. CDR3 in DNA: TGTGCCAGCACCACGGACAGTGAAAAACTGTTTTTT.